The 23 T cell receptor beta chains given below trace back to one sample, sequenced in a study of tumor and adjacent non-tumor tissue in lung cancer. TCRbeta libraries were built with three rounds of nested PCR, modified from ARM-PCR. TCRdb recomputed calls from the multiplex PCR reads with MiXCR, one row per CDR3 protein. The table includes about 82,000 distinct CDR3 sequences, roughly 73% detected once. The template was RNA from unsorted bulk tissue. Sequencing input: lung tumor tissue. The receptor source for this set is a woman between 50 and 59 years old with non-small cell lung cancer.

On this clonotype itself: A much larger clonotype is one base distant, so this may be a read error. The chain is built from TRBV6-5 and TRBJ2-3; TRBD1 aligns across 7 bases. The end of the DNA fits TRBJ1-5 better, so the J call may be wrong. The CDR3 runs to 16 residues. CDR1 is MNHEY, CDR2 SVGAGI, per germline. CDR3 in DNA: TGTGCCAGCAGTTACCGGGACAGCGGGAGGATGGGTACGCAGCATTTT. Amino acid sequence: CASSYRDSGRMGTQHF.

A word on this clonotype: One end of the junction is discordant with germline, which a read error may explain. The chain carries TRBV12-3 or TRBV12-4 and TRBJ2-1; D assignment may be TRBD1 or TRBD2 (5 bases each). The CDR3 contains 13 residues. The CDR3: CASNLVGGNEQFF. The CDR3 coding sequence is TGTGCCAGCAATTTAGTTGGGGGCAATGAGCAGTTCTTC.

Concerning this clonotype: The conserved phenylalanine or tryptophan normally closing the CDR3 is absent here, so this likely arose from a read error. The chain is built from TRBV10-2 and TRBJ2-6, with a possible D match to TRBD2 (5 bases). Germline loops: CDR1 WSHSY, CDR2 SAAADI. CDR3 size: 14 residues. CDR3 sequence (DNA): TGCGCCAGCAATGGAGGATCTGGGGTCAACGTCCTGACTCTC. This translates into CASNGGSGVNVLTL.

Comments on this clonotype: One end of the junction fails to match germline, which may point to a read error. The V call is TRBV6-6, the J call TRBJ1-5, with D unclear. Germline loops: CDR1 MNHNY, CDR2 SVGAGI (reference sequence). CDR3 length: 15 residues. The DNA of the CDR3 is TGTGCCAGTAGTTACGGCCATGGTACTAATCAGCCCCAGCATTTT. The encoded protein is CASSYGHGTNQPQHF.

Turning to this clonotype: The germline gene is not matched at one end of the junction; a read error may be the cause. The chain is built from TRBV29-1 and TRBJ2-7; TRBD2 matches 7 bases. The CDR3 sequence is 14 residues long. Per germline, CDR1 SQVTM and CDR2 ANQGSEA. As DNA, the CDR3 is TGCAGCGTTGGGGAGGGTGGACGGTCTTACGGGCAGTACTTC. This gives the protein CSVGEGGRSYGQYF.

On this clonotype: Its ends do not fully match the called genes, so a read error is possible. The V and J genes are TRBV6-1 and TRBJ1-2; possibly TRBD1 for D (5 bases). This CDR3 comprises 12 residues. Germline V gene lookup returns CDR1 MNHNS and CDR2 SASEGT. The CDR3 here is CASSPLQGGYTF. The CDR3 DNA sequence: TGTGCCAGCAGTCCCCTCCAGGGAGGCTACACGTTC.

Details on this clonotype: The CDR3 does not close with the conserved phenylalanine or tryptophan, likely indicating a read error. The J gene is TRBJ2-5, the V gene TRBV11-2, with D unresolved. The germline V gene has CDR1 SGHAT and CDR2 FQNNGV. The CDR3 has 13 residues. CDR3 in amino acids: CASSLSVKEAQYS. Here the CDR3 DNA reads TGTGCCAGCAGCTTATCAGTTAAAGAGGCCCAGTACTCC.

This clonotype showed up many times. The V and J genes are TRBV30 and TRBJ2-4, with D tentatively TRBD1 (5 bases). The V gene's germline CDR1 is GTSNPN and CDR2 SVGIG (reference sequence). With 2 bases removed from V and 10 bases from J, the gap between germline ends came to 15 bases. This CDR3 has 13 residues. The CDR3 here is CAWSIVGANIQYF. DNA of the CDR3: TGTGCCTGGAGTATCGTTGGGGCCAATATTCAGTACTTC.

This clonotype was observed once. One end of the junction is discordant with germline, which a read error may explain. The chain recombines TRBV11-1 with TRBJ2-1; possibly TRBD2 for D (6 bases). This CDR3 is built from 14 residues. CDR1 is SGHAT and CDR2 is FQDESV in the germline V gene (reference sequence). Here the CDR3 reads CASSSGLTGELQFF. The CDR3, as DNA: TGTGCCAGTAGCTCAGGACTAACGGGAGAGTTGCAGTTCTTC.

As concerns this clonotype: The CDR3 end shows no conserved phenylalanine or tryptophan, and so a read error is likely. The V call is TRBV5-6, the J call TRBJ1-2; TRBD1 matches at 9 bases. The CDR3 loop spans 15 amino acids. Germline assignment: CDR1 SGHDT and CDR2 YYEEEE. CDR3 sequence: CASSFGMGQGYGYTI. Here the CDR3 DNA reads TGTGCCAGTAGCTTTGGCATGGGACAGGGCTATGGCTACACCATC.

The chain uses TRBV25-1 and TRBJ1-6; 9 bases are shared with TRBD1. The CDR3 totals 16 residues. Germline V gene sequence: CDR1 MGHDK, CDR2 SYGVNS. The CDR3 DNA is TGTGGCTGCAGTGAAGGGAGGACAGGGGCGTATTCACCCCTCCACTTT. Its translation is CGCSEGRTGAYSPLHF.

A note on this clonotype: The germline gene is not matched at one end of the junction; a read error may be the cause. The chain joins TRBV11-2 to TRBJ2-7; 9 bases map to TRBD1. Germline V gene sequence: CDR1 SGHAT, CDR2 FQNNGV. The CDR3 length is 16 residues. The CDR3 loop reads CASVQGQGEFSYKQYF. CDR3 DNA: TGTGCCAGCGTCCAGGGACAGGGAGAGTTCTCCTACAAGCAGTACTTC.

The V call is TRBV20-1, the J call TRBJ2-3; D is unresolved. The V gene lost 7 bases and the J gene lost 5 bases, with 13 bases spanning the gap. There are 12 residues in the CDR3. Germline lookup yields CDR1 DFQATT and CDR2 SNEGSKA (reference sequence). The DNA for the CDR3 is TGCAGTGTTTCGAGAGTGATAGATACGCAGTATTTT. It specifies CSVSRVIDTQYF.

This rearrangement joins TRBV11-2 to TRBJ2-7; D might be TRBD1 (5 bases). The length of the CDR3 is 14 residues. Germline lookup yields CDR1 SGHAT and CDR2 FQNNGV. The V end was cut by 8 bases, the J end by 3 bases, with 17 bases between. The CDR3 region has the DNA TGTGCCAGCGGCTATAGACAGTGCTTCTACGAGCAGTACTTC. The encoded protein is CASGYRQCFYEQYF.

This clonotype is medium-sized in the sample. The CDR3 loop is CASSYGTNSYNEQFF. The CDR3 bases are TGTGCCAGCAGTTACGGGACAAACTCCTACAATGAGCAGTTCTTC. The genes are TRBV6-5 and TRBJ2-1; possibly TRBD1 for D (6 bases). In germline, CDR1 is MNHEY, CDR2 SVGAGI. Trimming left V 2 bases short and J 0 bases short, with 8 bases between. The CDR3 is 15 residues long.

V usage is TRBV5-6 and J usage is TRBJ2-2, with a tentative D call TRBD2 (6 bases). The CDR3 is made up of 14 amino acids. Germline V gives CDR1 SGHDT, CDR2 YYEEEE. The germline V and J ends were trimmed by 4 bases and 14 bases, with 21 bases remaining between them. CDR3 bases: TGTGCCAGCAGCCCCGGACTACCTCGGGGGAAACTGTTTTTT. This sequence encodes CASSPGLPRGKLFF. Full variable domain (outside the CDR3, taken from reference TRBV5-6 and TRBJ2-2): DAGVTQSPTHLIKTRGQQVTLRCSPKSGHDTVSWYQQALGQGPQFIFQYYEEEERQRGNFPDRFSGHQFPNYSSELNVNALLLGDSALYLCASSPGLPRGKLFFGEGSRLTVL.

Note on this clonotype: Possible read error: a much larger clone is one base away. This chain connects TRBV7-8 to TRBJ2-7; tentative D call: TRBD2 (5 bases). This CDR3 region has 16 residues. CDR1 is SGHVS, CDR2 FQNEAQ, per germline. Here the CDR3 reads CACSSPWLGSSYEQYF. The CDR3 coding sequence is TGTGCCTGCAGCTCCCCTTGGCTGGGGAGCTCCTACGAGCAGTACTTC.

The chain employs TRBV28 and TRBJ2-1; a possible D gene is TRBD2 (6 bases). CDR1 and CDR2 (germline): MDHEN, SYDVKM. This CDR3 has 14 residues. Trimming left V 8 bases short and J 6 bases short, with 17 bases between. The CDR3 spells CASVTGERCNEQFF. CDR3 nucleotide sequence: TGTGCCAGCGTTACGGGAGAGAGATGCAATGAGCAGTTCTTC.

This clonotype was detected many times. The chain is built from TRBV14 and TRBJ2-3; weak D call: TRBD1 (6 bases). Trimming removed 3 bases from V and 0 bases from J, with 10 bases in between. The CDR3 extends over 15 amino acids. Germline V gene data show CDR1 as SGHDN and CDR2 as FVKESK. CDR3 residues: CASSQSGHSTDTQYF. As DNA, the CDR3 is TGTGCCAGCAGCCAGTCGGGACACAGCACAGATACGCAGTATTTT.

On this clonotype itself: Since a much larger clone is just one base distant, this may be a read error. This chain connects TRBV7-9 to TRBJ2-2, with TRBD1 matching 9 bases. CDR3 length: 16 residues. Germline V gene sequence: CDR1 SEHNR, CDR2 FQNEAQ (reference sequence). The ends lost 8 bases at V and 5 bases at J; junction bases unmatched: 12. The CDR3 sequence: CASCPTGTGFTGELFF. CDR3 DNA sequence: TGTGCCAGCTGCCCTACCGGGACAGGGTTTACCGGGGAGCTGTTTTTT.

The chain is built from TRBV6-1 and TRBJ1-5; the D gene is possibly TRBD2 (6 bases). The J call is doubtful: the DNA matches TRBJ2-3 better. The CDR3 contains 16 residues. The germline gives CDR1 MNHNS, CDR2 SASEGT. The CDR3 loop is CASSERASREDQPQYF. The CDR3, as DNA: TGTGCCAGCAGTGAAAGGGCCTCCAGGGAGGACCAGCCCCAGTATTTT.

About this clonotype: The junction shows a germline mismatch at one end, possibly a read error. J is TRBJ1-5 and V is TRBV7-9; D uncertain. This CDR3 spans 12 amino acids. Germline V lookup: CDR1 SEHNR, CDR2 FQNEAQ (reference sequence). CDR3 coding DNA: TGTGCTAGCAGCTCCACGGATCAGCCCCAGCATTTT. Its translation: CASSSTDQPQHF.

Of note for this clonotype: A read error is likely, as this CDR3 ends without the conserved phenylalanine or tryptophan. This chain joins TRBV4-1 and TRBJ2-1, with D tentatively TRBD1 (5 bases). The CDR3 covers 13 residues. CDR1 MGHRA and CDR2 YSYEKL come from the germline V gene. The chain's CDR3 is CAGSQKGNSEQFS. CDR3 sequence (DNA): TGCGCCGGCAGCCAGAAGGGGAACTCTGAGCAGTTCTCC.